This T cell receptor (beta chain) came from a study of cytomegalovirus exposure and HLA in healthy donors. Study as a whole: Unique TCR beta sequences numbering some 120 million came from 150 million to 200 million T cells in an earlier analysis.

At sampling all donors were nominally healthy, likely with unrecorded immune exposures. The CDR3 consists of 15 residues. Germline CDR1 reads WSHSY; CDR2 reads SAAADI. Germline trimming cut 5 bases from V and 4 bases from J; bases unmatched to any gene: 6. Study-wide results and limits: It was reported that TCR beta sequences correctly inferred the HLA-A and HLA-B alleles for most subjects. A highly shared variant cluster was judged a likely technical artifact.

By frequency in the sample, this clone is medium-sized. Antigen: not known. A multiplex PCR was run with 60 Vbeta primers and 13 Jbeta primers. TCRdb's copy holds only in-frame clones and misses some; the assay was immunoSEQ multiplex PCR. Among about 100,000 clones listed, about three quarters were seen once. Sample: PBMCs. The receptor was isolated from a woman under 30 in good health and CMV-seropositive. The gene calls are TRBV10-2 and TRBJ1-5; 9 bases map to TRBD1. The CDR3 coding sequence is TGCGCCAGCAGTTGGACAGGGGAAGAGAATCAGCCCCAGCATTTT. Translated: CASSWTGEENQPQHF.